These 9 T cell receptor beta chains share one sample of origin, sequenced in a study of post-analysis software for immune sequencing data. Overall study findings and caveats: The five TRBV segments detected at higher frequency in patients than in controls included TRBV5-6, TRBV5-1 and TRBV20-1.

Unique molecular identifiers tagged the TCR beta cDNA libraries. One entry per CDR3 protein, called by TCRdb with MiXCR from the PCR reads. The sample shows 400,000 to 500,000 distinct CDR3 sequences, more than 30% of them seen only once. No cognate antigen is known for these TCRs. Sequences were obtained from blood. The receptors were sampled from a girl aged 2 to 9 with multiple sclerosis.

This clonotype was seen a handful of times. The chain employs TRBV20-1 and TRBJ2-1, with 14 bases aligning to TRBD2. The CDR3 spans 14 residues. With 3 bases clipped from V and 8 bases from J, the junction kept 3 bases outside the gene matches. CDR1 is DFQATT and CDR2 is SNEGSKA in the germline V gene (reference sequence). In nucleotides, the CDR3 is TGCAGTGCTAGGGGGACTAGCGGGAGCGATGAGCAGTTCTTC. Its protein product is CSARGTSGSDEQFF.

J is TRBJ2-3 and V is TRBV29-1; the match to TRBD2 covers 14 bases. The CDR3 sequence is 16 residues long. With V trimmed by 6 bases and J by 10 bases, 15 bases remained unmatched. The germline V gene encodes CDR1 SQVTM and CDR2 ANQGSEA. CDR3 protein: CSVTTSGGVTTPAQYF. CDR3 DNA: TGCAGCGTGACGACTAGCGGGGGGGTCACCACTCCCGCGCAGTATTTT.

The V call is TRBV27, the J call TRBJ2-1; no clear D gene. From germline, CDR1 is MNHEY and CDR2 SMNVEV (reference sequence). The ends were cut back, 4 bases at V and 9 bases at J, with 13 bases in the middle. The CDR3 totals 13 residues. The CDR3 spells CASSSLGPAEQFF. CDR3 nucleotides: TGTGCCAGCAGTTCTCTAGGGCCAGCTGAGCAGTTCTTC.

The genes are TRBV3-1 and TRBJ2-1, with 9 bases matching TRBD2. V trimming: 3 bases; J trimming: 6 bases; junction bases outside the gene matches: 6. This CDR3 has 15 amino acids. Germline V gene sequence: CDR1 LGHDT, CDR2 YNNKEL (reference sequence). The DNA for the CDR3 is TGTGCCAGCAGCCATAGCGGGAGTGGGGGCAATGAGCAGTTCTTC. Its protein is CASSHSGSGGNEQFF.

As regards this clonotype: At one of its ends the junction is not consistent with the germline gene, which may arise from a read error. This chain connects TRBV29-1 to TRBJ2-7; a weak D match, TRBD2 (6 bases). The CDR3 consists of 12 residues. Germline V gene data show CDR1 as SQVTM and CDR2 as ANQGSEA. The chain's CDR3 is CSVSGSNYGQYF. CDR3 DNA sequence: TGCAGCGTTAGCGGGTCCAACTACGGGCAGTACTTC.

Concerning this clonotype itself: An end of the junction does not agree with germline; a read error may underlie this. The V gene is TRBV7-7, the J gene TRBJ2-5, with 13 nucleotides matching TRBD2. This CDR3 is 16 amino acids long. Germline V gene sequence: CDR1 SSHAT, CDR2 FNYEAQ (reference sequence). CDR3 region: CASSSLKTSGRETQYF. DNA of the CDR3: TGTGCTAGCAGCTCTCTTAAGACTAGCGGGAGGGAGACCCAGTACTTC.

The V call is TRBV27, the J call TRBJ1-5, with D perhaps TRBD1 (6 bases). The V end lost 6 bases, the J end lost 6 bases, and 15 bases lay between the germline ends. The CDR3 is made up of 14 amino acids. Germline assignment: CDR1 MNHEY and CDR2 SMNVEV (reference sequence). The CDR3, as DNA: TGTGCCAGCAGGCTAGGGGGAGCGGGTCAGCCCCAGCATTTT. Protein product: CASRLGGAGQPQHF.

V gene TRBV7-8 combines with J gene TRBJ1-1, with 7 positions matching TRBD1. The CDR3 covers 13 residues. V dropped 5 bases and J dropped 4; count of bases not matched to a gene: 4. Germline lookup yields CDR1 SGHVS and CDR2 FQNEAQ. CDR3 coding DNA: TGTGCCAGCAGCCCTCACAGGGGCACTGAAGCTTTCTTT. It is translated as CASSPHRGTEAFF.

This chain joins TRBV2 and TRBJ2-3; TRBD1 aligns across 9 bases. The length of the CDR3 is 14 residues. J was trimmed by 8 bases and V by 7 bases; bases with no gene match: 10. Germline CDR1 and CDR2: SNHLY and FYNNEI. Here the CDR3 DNA reads TGTGCCAGCACCATACAGGGGGCGGGGGCTACGCAGTATTTT. As protein: CASTIQGAGATQYF.